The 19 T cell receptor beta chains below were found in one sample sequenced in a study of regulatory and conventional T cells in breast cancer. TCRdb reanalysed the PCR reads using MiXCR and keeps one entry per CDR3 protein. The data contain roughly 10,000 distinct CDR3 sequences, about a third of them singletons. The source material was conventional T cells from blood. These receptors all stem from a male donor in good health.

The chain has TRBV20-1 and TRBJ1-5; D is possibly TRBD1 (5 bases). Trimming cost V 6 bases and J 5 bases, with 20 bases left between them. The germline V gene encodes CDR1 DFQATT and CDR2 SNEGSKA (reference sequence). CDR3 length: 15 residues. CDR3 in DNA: TGCAGTGCAACCTCTCGGGGGGGTCGAGATCAGCCCCAGCATTTT. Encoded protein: CSATSRGGRDQPQHF.

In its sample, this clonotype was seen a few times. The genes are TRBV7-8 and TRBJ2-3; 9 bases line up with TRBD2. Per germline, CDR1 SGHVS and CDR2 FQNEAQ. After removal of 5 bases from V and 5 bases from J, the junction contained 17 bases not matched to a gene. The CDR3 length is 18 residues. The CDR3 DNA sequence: TGTGCCAGCAGCCCTTTCTTGAGGGCGGGGGGGCAGGAAGATACGCAGTATTTT. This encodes CASSPFLRAGGQEDTQYF.

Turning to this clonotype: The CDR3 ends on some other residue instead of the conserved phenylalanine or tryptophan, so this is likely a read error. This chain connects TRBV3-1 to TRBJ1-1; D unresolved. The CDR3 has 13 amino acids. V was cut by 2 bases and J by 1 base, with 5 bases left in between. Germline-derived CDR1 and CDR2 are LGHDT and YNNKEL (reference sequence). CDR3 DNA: TGTGCCAGCAGCCAACAGGAGAACACTGAAGCTTTCTCT. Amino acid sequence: CASSQQENTEAFS.

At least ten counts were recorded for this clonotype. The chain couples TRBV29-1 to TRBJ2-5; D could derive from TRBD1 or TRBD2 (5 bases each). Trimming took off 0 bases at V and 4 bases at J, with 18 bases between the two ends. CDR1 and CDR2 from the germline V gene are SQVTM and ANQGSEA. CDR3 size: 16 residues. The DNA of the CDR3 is TGCAGCGTTGAAGATCGGACACCGGAGGAGCTAGAGACCCAGTACTTC. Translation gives CSVEDRTPEELETQYF.

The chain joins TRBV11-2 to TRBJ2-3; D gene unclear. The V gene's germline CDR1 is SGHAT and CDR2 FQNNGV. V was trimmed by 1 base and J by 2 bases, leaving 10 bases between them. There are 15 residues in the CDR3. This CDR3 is CASSLVAGNTDTQYF. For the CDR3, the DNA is TGTGCCAGCAGCTTAGTCGCTGGGAACACAGATACGCAGTATTTT.

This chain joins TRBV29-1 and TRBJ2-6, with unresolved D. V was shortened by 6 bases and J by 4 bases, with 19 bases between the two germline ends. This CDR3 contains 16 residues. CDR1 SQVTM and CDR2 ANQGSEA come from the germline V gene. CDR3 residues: CSVIPDLNGGANVLTF. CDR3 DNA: TGCAGCGTCATCCCCGACTTGAATGGAGGGGCCAACGTCCTGACTTTC.

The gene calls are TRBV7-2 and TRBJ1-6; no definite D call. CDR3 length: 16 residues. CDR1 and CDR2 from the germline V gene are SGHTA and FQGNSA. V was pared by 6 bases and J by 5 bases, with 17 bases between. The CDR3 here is CASSPRVRSNNSPLHF. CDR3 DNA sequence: TGTGCCAGCAGTCCTAGGGTCCGAAGTAATAATTCACCCCTCCACTTT.

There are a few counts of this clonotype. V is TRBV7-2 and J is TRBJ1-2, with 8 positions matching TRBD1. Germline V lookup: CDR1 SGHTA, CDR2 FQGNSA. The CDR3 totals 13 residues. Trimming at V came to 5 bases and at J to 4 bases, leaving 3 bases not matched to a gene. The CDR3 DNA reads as TGTGCCAGCAGCCCTGGGACAGGCTATGGCTACACCTTC. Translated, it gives CASSPGTGYGYTF.

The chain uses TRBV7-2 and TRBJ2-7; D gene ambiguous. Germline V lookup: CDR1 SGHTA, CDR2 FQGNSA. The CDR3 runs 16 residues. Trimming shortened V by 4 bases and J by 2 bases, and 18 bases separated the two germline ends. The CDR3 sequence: CASSSNWGVGTYEQYF. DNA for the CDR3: TGTGCCAGCAGCTCCAACTGGGGTGTGGGAACCTACGAGCAGTACTTC.

The CDR3 loop is CSARQRQGKLNEKLFF. CDR3 nucleotide sequence: TGCAGTGCTAGACAAAGACAGGGGAAACTTAATGAAAAACTGTTTTTT. The chain uses TRBV20-1 and TRBJ1-4; TRBD1 matches 8 bases. The CDR3 totals 16 residues. With V trimmed by 2 bases and J by 4 bases, 9 bases remained unmatched. Germline loops: CDR1 DFQATT, CDR2 SNEGSKA (reference sequence).

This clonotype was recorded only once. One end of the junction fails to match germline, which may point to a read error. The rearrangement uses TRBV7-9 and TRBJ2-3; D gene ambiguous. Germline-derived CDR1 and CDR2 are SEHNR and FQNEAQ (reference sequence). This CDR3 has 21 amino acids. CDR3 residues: CASSFRSAISDRGASTDMQYF. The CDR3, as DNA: TGTGCCAGCAGCTTTAGGTCGGCCATATCCGACCGAGGTGCCAGCACAGATATGCAGTATTTT. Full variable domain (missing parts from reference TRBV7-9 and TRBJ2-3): DTGVSQNPRHKITKRGQNVTFRCDPISEHNRLYWYRQTLGQGPEFLTYFQNEAQLEKSRLLSDRFSAERPKGSFSTLEIQRTEQGDSAMYLCASSFRSAISDRGASTDMQYFGPGTRLTVL.

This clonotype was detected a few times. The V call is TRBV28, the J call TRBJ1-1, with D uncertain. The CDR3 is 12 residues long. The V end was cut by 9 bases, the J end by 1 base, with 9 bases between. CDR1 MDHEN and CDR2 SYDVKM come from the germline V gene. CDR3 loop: CASGHRNTEAFF. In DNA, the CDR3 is TGTGCCAGTGGGCACCGGAACACTGAAGCTTTCTTT.

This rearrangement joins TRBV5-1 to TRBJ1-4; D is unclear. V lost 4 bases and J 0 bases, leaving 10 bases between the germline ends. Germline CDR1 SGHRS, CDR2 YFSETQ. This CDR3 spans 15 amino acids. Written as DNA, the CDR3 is TGCGCCAGCAGCGCCCACAGAGCAACTAATGAAAAACTGTTTTTT. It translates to CASSAHRATNEKLFF.

CDR3: CASRAQRSTDTQYF. The CDR3 bases are TGTGCCAGCAGGGCCCAGCGGAGCACAGATACGCAGTATTTT. The V and J genes are TRBV2 and TRBJ2-3, with D perhaps TRBD2 (5 bases). The CDR3 extends over 14 amino acids. Deletions cut 6 bases from V and 0 bases from J, with 10 bases between. The germline CDR1 and CDR2 sequences are SNHLY and FYNNEI.

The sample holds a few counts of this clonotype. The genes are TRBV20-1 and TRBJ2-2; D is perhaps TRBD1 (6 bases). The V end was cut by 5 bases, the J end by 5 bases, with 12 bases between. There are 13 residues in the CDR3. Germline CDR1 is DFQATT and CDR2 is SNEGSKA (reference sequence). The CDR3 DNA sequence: TGCAGTGCTGAAGACAGGCGAACCGGGGAGCTGTTTTTT. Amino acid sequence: CSAEDRRTGELFF.

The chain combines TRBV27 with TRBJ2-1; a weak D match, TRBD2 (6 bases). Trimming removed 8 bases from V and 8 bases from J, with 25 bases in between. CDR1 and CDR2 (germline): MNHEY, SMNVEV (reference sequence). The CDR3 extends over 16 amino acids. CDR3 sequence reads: CASGGQRGRSSDEQFF. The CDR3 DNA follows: TGTGCCAGCGGAGGGCAAAGGGGCCGTTCCTCCGATGAGCAGTTCTTC.

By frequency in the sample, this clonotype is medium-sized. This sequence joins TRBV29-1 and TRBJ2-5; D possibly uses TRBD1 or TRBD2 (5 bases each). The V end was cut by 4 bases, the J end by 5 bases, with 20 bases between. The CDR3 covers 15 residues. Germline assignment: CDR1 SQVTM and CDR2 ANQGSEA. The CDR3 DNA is TGCAGCGTTGCCAGAGGGGCAGTAAATAGGGAGACCCAGTACTTC. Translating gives CSVARGAVNRETQYF.

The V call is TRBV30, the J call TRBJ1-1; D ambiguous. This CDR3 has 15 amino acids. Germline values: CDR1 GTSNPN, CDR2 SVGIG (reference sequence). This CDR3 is CALGRAGGLNTEAFF. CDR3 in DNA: TGTGCTTTGGGAAGGGCTGGAGGGTTAAACACTGAAGCTTTCTTT.

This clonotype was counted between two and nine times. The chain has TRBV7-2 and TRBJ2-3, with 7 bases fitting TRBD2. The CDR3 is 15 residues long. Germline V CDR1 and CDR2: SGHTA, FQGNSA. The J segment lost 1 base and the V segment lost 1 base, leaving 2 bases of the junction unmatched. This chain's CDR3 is CASSLDGLGTDTQYF. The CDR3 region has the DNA TGTGCCAGCAGCTTAGATGGACTAGGCACAGATACGCAGTATTTT.